This note documents a single T cell receptor (beta chain) sequence. Original processing methods: Estimation of nucleated cell counts relied on the amplification of reference gene primers. The protocol was immunoSEQ multiplex PCR, while the TCRdb copy is restricted to in-frame clones and leaves out a portion. The DNA was the basis for D and trimming; V, J and clone size are from that table. This sample has some 110,000 clones; about 86% occur once, and the top ten carry 3.3%. These data originate in a study of blood T cell repertoires in COVID-19. As for the study in general: Nucleic acid was either cDNA or gDNA, and it came from T cells, B-cell-depleted T cells, or PBMCs.

The junction had 6 bases not matched to a gene; V was cut back by 4 bases and J by 5 bases. The CDR3 is 16 residues long. Germline V gene lookup returns CDR1 SGDLS and CDR2 YYNGEE. The chain couples TRBV9 to TRBJ2-2; 12 bases line up with TRBD2. This TCR was recovered from a woman of 80 years or more with active or convalescent COVID-19. The sequencing input was peripheral blood. As DNA, the CDR3 is TGTGCCAGCAGCCAACCTCTAGCGGGAGGGACCGGGGAGCTGTTTTTT. Protein: CASSQPLAGGTGELFF.